This T cell receptor beta chain was retrieved from a study of regulatory T cells in long-lasting Graves disease. Background on the study: Those with persistent Graves' disease had received antithyroid drugs for over 5 years with positive TSH receptor antibodies. Notes on the study in general: Gene preferences differed: TRBV28, TRBJ1-2, TRBJ2-5 in persistent cases.

This clonotype was seen more than once but under ten times. Its target is unknown. Both iRepertoire HTBI primers and Arm-PCR of CDR3 regions were used to build the TCR beta libraries. TCRdb reanalysed the multiplex PCR reads using MiXCR and keeps one entry per CDR3 protein. The sample holds about 430,000 distinct CDR3 sequences, around a fifth seen once. The sample's time point: persistent/refractory GD, antithyroid drugs over 5 years with positive TRAb. RNA extracted from PBMCs served as the sequencing template. This CDR3 comprises 16 residues. Trimming removed 2 bases from V and 5 bases from J; junction bases left unmatched: 8.

This receptor was identified in a female donor with Graves disease. V gene TRBV12-3 or TRBV12-4 combines with J gene TRBJ2-1, with 8 bases matching TRBD1. The specimen was peripheral blood mononuclear cells (PBMCs), collected when the disease was refractory, from a patient treated with antithyroid drugs. The CDR3 is CASSLRWQGADNEQFF. DNA for the CDR3: TGTGCCAGCAGTTTAAGGTGGCAGGGGGCGGACAATGAGCAGTTCTTC.